This T cell receptor beta chain came from a study of cytomegalovirus exposure and HLA in healthy donors. The study, taken as a whole, reports: Available immune exposure information was restricted to CMV serostatus only. Per a later analysis, about 17,000 TCR beta sequences showed association with HLA alleles at 0.05 false discovery rate. Rare TCR sequences dominated, though some public TCRs recurred in many donors. Equally common other TCR beta chains were less clonally expanded than HLA-associated ones, a later analysis found.

A multiplex PCR was run with 60 Vbeta primers and 13 Jbeta primers. Sequencing used immunoSEQ multiplex PCR; TCRdb keeps in-frame clones, though not all of them. The sample includes about 120,000 clones, about 80% of them seen just once. Concerning this clone: Its cognate antigen is unknown.

The clonotype originates from a man aged 25 to 40 in good health and CMV-seropositive. Specimen: PBMCs.

The CDR3 reads CASSLGEGVRYGYTF. CDR3 nucleotides: TGCGCCAGCAGCTTGGGAGAGGGGGTTAGGTATGGCTACACCTTC. The chain links TRBV5-1 to TRBJ1-2, with D maybe TRBD1 (6 bases). Germline lookup yields CDR1 SGHRS and CDR2 YFSETQ. This CDR3 has 15 amino acids. V lost 0 bases to trimming and J lost 5 bases, with 14 bases between them.